This paragraph reports one T cell receptor beta chain. The target antigen is unknown. This entry comes from a study of T cell responses to AZD1222 COVID-19 vaccine. Study-wide findings and caveats: Once two AZD1222 doses were given, Spike-specific TCR breadth and depth went up.

The protocol was immunoSEQ multiplex PCR, while the TCRdb copy is restricted to in-frame clones and leaves out a portion. The data hold about 190,000 clones, with almost 95% observed a single time. The TCR originated in an adult in good health. The sample consisted of peripheral blood, taken on day 0 of AZD1222 vaccination.

In DNA, the CDR3 is TGTGCCAGCGGAAATCAGCCCCAGCATTTT. Its protein product is CASGNQPQHF. V and J are TRBV28 and TRBJ1-5; no definite D call. V dropped 8 bases and J dropped 4 bases, with 3 bases sitting between them. CDR3 size: 10 residues. Germline V lookup: CDR1 MDHEN, CDR2 SYDVKM.